The source of this TCR beta chain is a study of OX40 agonist ivuxolimab in advanced cancers. In the study overall: Ivuxolimab, an antibody that agonizes OX40 (CD134), was administered to the patients. Averaging roughly 60 years in age, with a range of about 20 to 90, the cohort was about 86% male.

Method: immunoSEQ multiplex PCR; TCRdb's copy keeps in-frame clones and lacks some. The table includes about 100,000 clones, about 96% detected once. Overall study results and limits: Averaged across samples, CD8+ T cells carried more expanded clones than CD4+ did.

This clone was seen a single time. Its antigen is as yet unknown. The source was CD4+ or CD8+ T cells sorted from blood, collected in a trial of the OX40 agonist ivuxolimab. The sequence came from an adult with an advanced solid tumor such as melanoma, head and neck, liver or kidney cancer.

This CDR3 is CAISLTGAQNEQFF. The DNA of the CDR3 is TGTGCCATCAGTCTGACGGGGGCTCAAAATGAGCAGTTCTTC. The chain links TRBV10-3 to TRBJ2-1; perhaps D is TRBD1 or TRBD2 (6 bases each). This CDR3 is 14 amino acids long. The V and J ends lost 5 bases and 7 bases respectively, with 15 bases between them. The germline gives CDR1 ENHRY, CDR2 SYGVKD.